Listed here is a single T cell receptor (beta chain). Its antigen is undetermined. The V gene's germline CDR1 is SEHNR and CDR2 FQNEAQ (reference sequence). The CDR3 runs 13 residues. The J segment lost 7 bases and the V segment lost 4 bases, leaving 5 bases of the junction unmatched. The donors were all Caucasian adults (living in Nashville, Tennessee). Here immunoSEQ multiplex PCR was the method, and the copy in TCRdb shows in-frame clones only, minus some. The table lists hundreds of thousands of clones, just over 75% of them singletons, with 12% in the top ten. The data originate from a study of shared clonotypes between healthy human individuals. Study-wide points: Among donors, clonotype sharing was expected to be affected by sequencing depth.

This sequence originates from a woman between 40 and 50 years old in good health. Some clones in this sample may be carry-over from other donors' samples. Sequencing used PBMCs. The genes are TRBV7-9 and TRBJ1-2, with 8 bases fitting TRBD1. The CDR3 DNA is TGTGCCAGCAGCTCTACAGGGGGTAGTGGCTACACCTTC. Encoded protein: CASSSTGGSGYTF. Drawing the rest from reference TRBV7-9 and TRBJ1-2, the complete variable domain is DTGVSQNPRHKITKRGQNVTFRCDPISEHNRLYWYRQTLGQGPEFLTYFQNEAQLEKSRLLSDRFSAERPKGSFSTLEIQRTEQGDSAMYLCASSSTGGSGYTFGSGTRLTVV.